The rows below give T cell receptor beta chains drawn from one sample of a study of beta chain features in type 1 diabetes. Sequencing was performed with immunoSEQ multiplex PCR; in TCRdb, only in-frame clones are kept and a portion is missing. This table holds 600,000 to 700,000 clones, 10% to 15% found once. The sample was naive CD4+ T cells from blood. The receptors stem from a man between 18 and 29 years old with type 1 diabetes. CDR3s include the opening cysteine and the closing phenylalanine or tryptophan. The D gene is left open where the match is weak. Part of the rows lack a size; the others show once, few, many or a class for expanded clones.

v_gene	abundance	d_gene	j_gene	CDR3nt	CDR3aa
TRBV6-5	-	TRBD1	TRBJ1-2	TGTGCCAGCAGCCCCCAGGGGGATGTAGGCTATGGCTACACCTTC	CASSPQGDVGYGYTF
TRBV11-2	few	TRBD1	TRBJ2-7	TGTGCCAGCAGCTTGGACAGGGGAGGGTACGAGCAGTACTTC	CASSLDRGGYEQYF
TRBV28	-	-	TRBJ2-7	TGTGCCAGCAGTTTAGTCAGGGTGATATCCTACGAGCAGTACTTC	CASSLVRVISYEQYF
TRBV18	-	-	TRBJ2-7	TGTGCCAGCTCACCACAGGGTGGGACCTACGAGCAGTACTTC	CASSPQGGTYEQYF
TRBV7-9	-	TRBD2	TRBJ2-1	TGTGCCAGCAGCCCACTAGCGGGGAGCTCCTACAATGAGCAGTTCTTC	CASSPLAGSSYNEQFF
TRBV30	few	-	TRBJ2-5	TGTGCCTGGAGTGTATTAGAGACCCAGTACTTC	CAWSVLETQYF
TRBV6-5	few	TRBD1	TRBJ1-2	TGTGCCAGCAGTTCGACAGGGTCCTCCAACTATGGCTACACCTTC	CASSSTGSSNYGYTF
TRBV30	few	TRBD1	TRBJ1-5	TGTGCCTGGAGTGACTTGACGGGACAGGTGGAGATGGCCCAGCATTTT	CAWSDLTGQVEMAQHF
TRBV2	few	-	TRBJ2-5	TGTGCCAGCAATCCGGGAGAGTACCAAGAGACCCAGTACTTC	CASNPGEYQETQYF
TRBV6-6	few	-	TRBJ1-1	TGTGCCAGCAGTCTTCCTGGAGGCACTGAAGCTTTCTTT	CASSLPGGTEAFF
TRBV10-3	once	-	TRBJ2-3	TGTGCCATCAGTGGGCCCCGCGGAGGCACAGATACGCAGTATTTT	CAISGPRGGTDTQYF
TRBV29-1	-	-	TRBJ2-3	TGCAGCGTTGAACTCTCCACAGATACGCAGTATTTT	CSVELSTDTQYF
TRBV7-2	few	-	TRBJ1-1	TGTGCCAGCAGCTTGTTCCAGAACACTGAAGCTTTCTTT	CASSLFQNTEAFF
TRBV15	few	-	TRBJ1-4	TGTGCCACCAGCAGAGCAACCGTGGAAAAACTGTTTTTT	CATSRATVEKLFF
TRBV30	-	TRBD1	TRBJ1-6	TGTGCCTGGAGGGGACAGGAGGGGGACTCCTATAATTCACCCCTCCACTTT	CAWRGQEGDSYNSPLHF
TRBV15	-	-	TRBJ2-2	TGTGCCACCAGCAGAGTCAGGTCGAACACCGGGGAGCTGTTTTTT	CATSRVRSNTGELFF
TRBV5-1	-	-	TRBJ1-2	TGCGCCAGCAGCTTGAGACAGAACTATGGCTACACCTTC	CASSLRQNYGYTF
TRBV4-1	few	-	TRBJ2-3	TGCGCCAGCAGCCAAGCTGAGACGGGGACGCAGTATTTT	CASSQAETGTQYF
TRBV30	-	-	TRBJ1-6	TGTGCCTGGAACCGTGGGGCGGATTCACCCCTCCACTTT	CAWNRGADSPLHF
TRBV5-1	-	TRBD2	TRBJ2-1	TGCGCCAGCAGGCAGACTAGCGGGGGGATCTACAATGAGCAGTTCTTC	CASRQTSGGIYNEQFF
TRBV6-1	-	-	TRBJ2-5	TGTGCCAGCAGCGCCCTTCCACGTCAAGAGACCCAGTACTTC	CASSALPRQETQYF
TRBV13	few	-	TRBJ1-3	TGTGCCAGCAGCGGAGGACAGTCTCACTCTGGAAACACCATATATTTT	CASSGGQSHSGNTIYF
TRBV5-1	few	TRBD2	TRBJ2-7	TGCGCCAGCAGCCCAAGGACTAGCCGGTACGAGCAGTACTTC	CASSPRTSRYEQYF
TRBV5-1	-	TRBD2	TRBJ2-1	TGCGCCAGCAGCTTGGGGGGACTATCCTACAATGAGCAGTTCTTC	CASSLGGLSYNEQFF
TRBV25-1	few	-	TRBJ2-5	TGTGCCAGCAGTCTGGCCTCCGGGTCGTACCAAGAGACCCAGTACTTC	CASSLASGSYQETQYF
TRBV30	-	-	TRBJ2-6	TGTGCCTGGGGTGGCTCTGGGGCCAACGTCCTGACTTTC	CAWGGSGANVLTF
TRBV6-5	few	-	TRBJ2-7	TGTGCCAGCAGGCCGACATGGACCTACGAGCAGTACTTC	CASRPTWTYEQYF
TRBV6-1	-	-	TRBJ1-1	TGTGCCAGCAGGAAATGGGGGGCGAACACTGAAGCTTTCTTT	CASRKWGANTEAFF
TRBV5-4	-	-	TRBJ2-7	TGTGCCAGCAGCGGAACCTACGAGCAGTACTTC	CASSGTYEQYF
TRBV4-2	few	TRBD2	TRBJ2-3	TGTGCCAGCAGCCAATCTCCCCTAGCGGGGGGCCCACGCCGCACAGATACGCAGTATTTT	CASSQSPLAGGPRRTDTQYF
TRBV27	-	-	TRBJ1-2	TGTGCCAGCAGTTTCGATAACTATGGCTACACCTTC	CASSFDNYGYTF
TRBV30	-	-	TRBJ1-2	TGTGCCTGGAGCGGCCCGGGACGCGGCTACACCTTC	CAWSGPGRGYTF
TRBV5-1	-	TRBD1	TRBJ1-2	TGCGCCAGCAGCGACGGACAGGGGTTATCTAACTATGGCTACACCTTC	CASSDGQGLSNYGYTF
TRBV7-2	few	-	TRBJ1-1	TGTGCCAGCAGCTTCATGAGTAACCGTGTCGCCACTGAAGCTTTCTTT	CASSFMSNRVATEAFF
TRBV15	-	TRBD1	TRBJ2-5	TGTGCCACCAGCAGCGGGCAGGGGGTGCAAGAGACCCAGTACTTC	CATSSGQGVQETQYF
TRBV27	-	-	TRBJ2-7	TGTGCCAGCAGTTCGCTAGACAGGAGCTACGAGCAGTACTTC	CASSSLDRSYEQYF
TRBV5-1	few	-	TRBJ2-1	TGCGCCAGCAGCTTGGCTGGCCACTCCTACAATGAGCAGTTCTTC	CASSLAGHSYNEQFF
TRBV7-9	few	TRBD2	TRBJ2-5	TGTGCCAGCAGCCCCCCAGGCTGGGAGGGAGAGACCCAGTACTTC	CASSPPGWEGETQYF